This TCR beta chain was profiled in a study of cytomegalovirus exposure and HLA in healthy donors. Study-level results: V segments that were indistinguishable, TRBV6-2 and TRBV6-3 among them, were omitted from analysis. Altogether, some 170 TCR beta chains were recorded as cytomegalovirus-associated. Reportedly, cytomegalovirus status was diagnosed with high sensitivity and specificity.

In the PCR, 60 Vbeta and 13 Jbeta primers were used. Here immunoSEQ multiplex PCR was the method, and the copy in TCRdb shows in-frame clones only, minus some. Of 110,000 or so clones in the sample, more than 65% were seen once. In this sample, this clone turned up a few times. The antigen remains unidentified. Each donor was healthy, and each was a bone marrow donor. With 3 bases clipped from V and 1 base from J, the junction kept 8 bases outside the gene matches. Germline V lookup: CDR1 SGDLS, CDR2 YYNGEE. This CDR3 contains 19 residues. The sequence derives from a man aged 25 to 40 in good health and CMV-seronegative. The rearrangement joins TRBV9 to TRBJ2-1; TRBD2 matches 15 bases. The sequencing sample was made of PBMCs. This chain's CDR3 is CASSERGGLAGGSYNEQFF. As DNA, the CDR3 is TGTGCCAGCAGCGAGAGGGGGGGACTAGCGGGAGGATCCTACAATGAGCAGTTCTTC. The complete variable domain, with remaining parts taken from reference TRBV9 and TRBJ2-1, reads DSGVTQTPKHLITATGQRVTLRCSPRSGDLSVYWYQQSLDQGLQFLIQYYNGEERAKGNILERFSAQQFPDLHSELNLSSLELGDSALYFCASSERGGLAGGSYNEQFFGPGTRLTVL.